This is a list of T cell receptor beta chains from one sample in a study of T cells in tumors after PD-1 blockade. The data were produced by immunoSEQ multiplex PCR, yet TCRdb's version contains in-frame clones alone and is incomplete. In the table there are about 59,000 clones, roughly 77% of which are singletons. The source material was PBMCs, sampled before anti-PD-1 treatment. The receptor set was obtained from a human donor with basal cell carcinoma. CDR3s include the opening cysteine and the closing phenylalanine or tryptophan. The D gene is left open where the match is weak. Expanded clones are given a class, and other clones once, few, many or no size at all.

J gene	V gene	clone size	D gene	CDR3 DNA	CDR3 protein
TRBJ1-6	TRBV27	medium-sized	.	TGTGCCAGCGCACTCTTGGAAAGGAATTCACCCCTCCACTTT	CASALLERNSPLHF
TRBJ1-6	TRBV27	.	TRBD1	TGTGCCAGCAGAATCTCGACAGGGCCATCACCCCTCCACTTT	CASRISTGPSPLHF
TRBJ1-3	TRBV5-6	once	TRBD1	TGTGCCAGCAGCTTGTTGGGGGACAGGGGGCCAGGAAACACCATATATTTT	CASSLLGDRGPGNTIYF
TRBJ2-3	TRBV18	.	TRBD1	TGTGCCAGCTCACCTAGGACAGGGTTAACAGATACGCAGTATTTT	CASSPRTGLTDTQYF
TRBJ2-1	TRBV3-1/TRBV3-2	.	TRBD2	TGTGCCAGCAGCCGACCGGGACTAGTGAACAATGAGCAGTTCTTC	CASSRPGLVNNEQFF
TRBJ1-5	TRBV4-1	.	.	TGCGCCAGCAGCCATGTAAGCGGGACAAGCAATCAGCCCCAGCATTTT	CASSHVSGTSNQPQHF
TRBJ2-2	TRBV28	.	TRBD2	TGTGCCGGGACTAGCGGGGCGAACACCGGGGAGCTGTTTTTT	CAGTSGANTGELFF
TRBJ2-5	TRBV12-3/TRBV12-4	once	.	TGTGCCAGCAGTTTAAGGGGTTGGGAGACCCAGTACTTC	CASSLRGWETQYF
TRBJ1-6	TRBV12-3/TRBV12-4	.	TRBD1	TGTGCCAGCAGACAGGGGGCTGATTCACCCCTCCACTTT	CASRQGADSPLHF
TRBJ1-1	TRBV14	.	TRBD1	TGTGCCAGCAGCCAAAACAGGGGCGAAGCTTTCTTT	CASSQNRGEAFF
TRBJ2-6	TRBV19	once	TRBD1	TGTGCCAGTAGTATTACAGGGGGAAGCTCTGGGGCCAACGTCCTGACTTTC	CASSITGGSSGANVLTF
TRBJ2-7	TRBV27	.	.	TGTGCCAGCAGCCTATCATACGCAGACGAGCAGTACTTC	CASSLSYADEQYF
TRBJ1-1	TRBV7-9	.	.	TGTGCCAGCAGCTACGGGGCGAACACTGAAGCTTTCTTT	CASSYGANTEAFF
TRBJ1-1	TRBV3-1/TRBV3-2	.	.	TGTGCCAGCAGCCGTAGAGACACTGAAGCTTTCTTT	CASSRRDTEAFF
TRBJ1-5	TRBV5-5	.	.	TGTGCCAGCAGCCAGGCCTGGACCAAAGGAGGGAATCAGCCCCAGCATTTT	CASSQAWTKGGNQPQHF
TRBJ1-5	TRBV15	.	.	TGTGCCACCAGCAGAGAATCAGGGGATCAGCCCCAGCATTTT	CATSRESGDQPQHF
TRBJ1-5	TRBV13	few	TRBD1	TGTGCCAGCAGCTTAGGCAGGGGACAGCACCAGCATTTT	CASSLGRGQHQHF
TRBJ1-5	TRBV30	.	.	TGTGCCTGGTCGGGGACGGGAAGCGGCAATCAGCCCCAGCATTTT	CAWSGTGSGNQPQHF
TRBJ2-1	TRBV30	.	.	TGTGCCTGGACGCGGGGGCGAAGCTCCTACAATGAGCAGTTCTTC	CAWTRGRSSYNEQFF
TRBJ1-5	TRBV3-1/TRBV3-2	.	.	TGTGCCAGCAGCCAAGACGGCAGGACCAATCAGCCCCAGCATTTT	CASSQDGRTNQPQHF
TRBJ2-3	TRBV7-3	.	TRBD2	TGTGCCAGCAGCTTGACTAGCGGGGGGCTTCCCCGCCTGACAGATACGCAGTATTTT	CASSLTSGGLPRLTDTQYF
TRBJ1-5	TRBV5-1	few	.	TGCGCCAGCAGCGTGGGGGGGCTTAAGGAGCCCCAGCATTTT	CASSVGGLKEPQHF